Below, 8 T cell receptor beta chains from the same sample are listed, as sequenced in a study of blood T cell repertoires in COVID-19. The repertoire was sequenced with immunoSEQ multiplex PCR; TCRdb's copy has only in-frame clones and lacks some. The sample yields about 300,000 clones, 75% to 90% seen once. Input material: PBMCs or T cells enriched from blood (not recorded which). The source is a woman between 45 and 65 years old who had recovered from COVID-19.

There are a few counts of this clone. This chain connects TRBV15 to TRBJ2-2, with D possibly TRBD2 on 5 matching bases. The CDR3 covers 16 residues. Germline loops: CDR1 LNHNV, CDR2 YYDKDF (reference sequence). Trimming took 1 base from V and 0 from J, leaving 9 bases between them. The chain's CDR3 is CATSRVNGANTGELFF. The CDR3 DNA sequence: TGTGCCACCAGCAGAGTTAACGGGGCGAACACCGGGGAGCTGTTTTTT.

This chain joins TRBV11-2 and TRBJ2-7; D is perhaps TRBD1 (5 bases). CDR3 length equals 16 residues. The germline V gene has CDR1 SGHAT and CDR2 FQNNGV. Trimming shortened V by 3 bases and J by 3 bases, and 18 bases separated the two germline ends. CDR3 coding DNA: TGTGCCAGCAGCTTGTACCTCGACTTCCAGGGCTACGAGCAGTACTTC. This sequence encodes CASSLYLDFQGYEQYF.

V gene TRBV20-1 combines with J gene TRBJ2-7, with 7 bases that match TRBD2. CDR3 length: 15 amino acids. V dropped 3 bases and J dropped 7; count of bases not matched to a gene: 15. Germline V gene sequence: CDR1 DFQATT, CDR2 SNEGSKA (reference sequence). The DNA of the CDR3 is TGCAGTGCTAGTATCGTTAGGGTTTCGGGGGGAGAGCAGTACTTC. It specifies CSASIVRVSGGEQYF.

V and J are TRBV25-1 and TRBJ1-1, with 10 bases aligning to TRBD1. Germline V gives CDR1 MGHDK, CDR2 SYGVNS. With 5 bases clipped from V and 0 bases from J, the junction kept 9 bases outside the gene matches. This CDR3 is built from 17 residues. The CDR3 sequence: CASSYDRGPNMNTEAFF. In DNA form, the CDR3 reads TGTGCCAGCAGTTACGACAGGGGGCCCAACATGAACACTGAAGCTTTCTTT.

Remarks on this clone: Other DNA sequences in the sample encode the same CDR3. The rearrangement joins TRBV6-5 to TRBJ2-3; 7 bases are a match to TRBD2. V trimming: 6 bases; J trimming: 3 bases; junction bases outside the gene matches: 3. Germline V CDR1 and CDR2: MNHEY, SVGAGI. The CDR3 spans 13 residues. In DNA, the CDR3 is TGTGCCAGCAGGGCCGGGGGGACAGATACGCAGTATTTT. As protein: CASRAGGTDTQYF.

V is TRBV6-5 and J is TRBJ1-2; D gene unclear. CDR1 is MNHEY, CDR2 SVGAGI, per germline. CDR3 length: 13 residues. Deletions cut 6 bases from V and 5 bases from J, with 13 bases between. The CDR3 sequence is CASSMERSYGYTF. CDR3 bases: TGTGCCAGCAGCATGGAGAGGTCTTATGGCTACACCTTC.

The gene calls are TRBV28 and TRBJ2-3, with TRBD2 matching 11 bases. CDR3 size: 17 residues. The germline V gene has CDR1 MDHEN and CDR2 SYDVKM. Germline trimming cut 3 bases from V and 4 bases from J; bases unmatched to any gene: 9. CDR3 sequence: CASSFLGGLAVPDTQYF. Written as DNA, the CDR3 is TGTGCCAGCAGTTTTCTGGGGGGACTAGCGGTCCCAGATACGCAGTATTTT.

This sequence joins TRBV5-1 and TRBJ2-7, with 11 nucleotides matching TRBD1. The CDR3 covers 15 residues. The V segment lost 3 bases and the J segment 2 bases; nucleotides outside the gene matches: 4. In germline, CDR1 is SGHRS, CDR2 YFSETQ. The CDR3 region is CASSWGTGGTYEQYF. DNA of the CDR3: TGCGCCAGCAGCTGGGGGACAGGGGGTACCTACGAGCAGTACTTC.